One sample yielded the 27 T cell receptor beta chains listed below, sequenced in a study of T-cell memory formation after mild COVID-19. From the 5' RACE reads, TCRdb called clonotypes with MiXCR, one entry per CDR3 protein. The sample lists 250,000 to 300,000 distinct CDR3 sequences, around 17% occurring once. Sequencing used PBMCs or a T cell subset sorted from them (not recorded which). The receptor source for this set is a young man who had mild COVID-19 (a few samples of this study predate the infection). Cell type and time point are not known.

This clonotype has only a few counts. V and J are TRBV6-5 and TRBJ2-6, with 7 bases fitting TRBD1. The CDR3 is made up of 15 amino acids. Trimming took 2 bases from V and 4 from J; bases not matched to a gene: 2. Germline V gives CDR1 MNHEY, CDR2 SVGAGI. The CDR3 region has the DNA TGTGCCAGCAGTTACAGGGGGCCAGGGGCCAACGTCCTGACTTTC. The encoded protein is CASSYRGPGANVLTF.

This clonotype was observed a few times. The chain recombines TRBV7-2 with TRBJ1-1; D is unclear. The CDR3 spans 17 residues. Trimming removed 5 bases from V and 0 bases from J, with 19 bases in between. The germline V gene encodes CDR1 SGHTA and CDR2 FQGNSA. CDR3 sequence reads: CASSQRPGRTMNTEAFF. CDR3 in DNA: TGTGCCAGCAGCCAGCGGCCAGGACGGACGATGAACACTGAAGCTTTCTTT.

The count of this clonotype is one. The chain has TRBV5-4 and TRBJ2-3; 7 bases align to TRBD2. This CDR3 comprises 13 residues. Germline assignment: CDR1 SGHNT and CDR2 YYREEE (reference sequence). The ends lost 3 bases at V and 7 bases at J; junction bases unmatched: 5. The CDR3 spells CASSSAGVNTQYF. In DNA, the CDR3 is TGTGCCAGCAGCTCTGCGGGGGTGAATACGCAGTATTTT. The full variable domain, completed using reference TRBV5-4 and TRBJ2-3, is ETGVTQSPTHLIKTRGQQVTLRCSSQSGHNTVSWYQQALGQGPQFIFQYYREEENGRGNFPPRFSGLQFPNYSSELNVNALELDDSALYLCASSSAGVNTQYFGPGTRLTVL.

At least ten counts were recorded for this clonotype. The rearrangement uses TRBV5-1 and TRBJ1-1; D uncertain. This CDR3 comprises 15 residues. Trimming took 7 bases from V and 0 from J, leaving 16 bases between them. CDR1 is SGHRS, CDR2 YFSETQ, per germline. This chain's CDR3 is CASRIGSGMNTEAFF. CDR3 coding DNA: TGCGCCAGCCGGATTGGGTCGGGCATGAACACTGAAGCTTTCTTT.

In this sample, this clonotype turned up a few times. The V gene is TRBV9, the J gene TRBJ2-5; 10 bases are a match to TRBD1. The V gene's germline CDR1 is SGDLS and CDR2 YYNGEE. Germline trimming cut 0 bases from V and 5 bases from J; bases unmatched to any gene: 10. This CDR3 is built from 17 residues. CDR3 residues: CASSVGGRQGAQETQYF. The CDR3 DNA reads TGTGCCAGCAGCGTAGGGGGCCGACAGGGGGCGCAGGAGACCCAGTACTTC.

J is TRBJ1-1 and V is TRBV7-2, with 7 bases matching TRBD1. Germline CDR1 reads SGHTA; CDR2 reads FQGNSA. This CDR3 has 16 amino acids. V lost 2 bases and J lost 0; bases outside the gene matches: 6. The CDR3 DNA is TGTGCCAGCAGCTTACACCGGGACAGTCTGAACACTGAAGCTTTCTTT. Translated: CASSLHRDSLNTEAFF. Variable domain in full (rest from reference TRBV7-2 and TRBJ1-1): GAGVSQSPSNKVTEKGKDVELRCDPISGHTALYWYRQSLGQGLEFLIYFQGNSAPDKSGLPSDRFSAERTGGSVSTLTIQRTQQEDSAVYLCASSLHRDSLNTEAFFGQGTRLTVV.

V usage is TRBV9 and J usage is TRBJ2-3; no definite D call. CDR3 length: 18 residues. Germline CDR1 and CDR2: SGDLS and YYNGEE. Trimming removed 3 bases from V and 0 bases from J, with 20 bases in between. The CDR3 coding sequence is TGTGCCAGCAGCGCGGCCCCAACATACACCTCTAGCACAGATACGCAGTATTTT. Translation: CASSAAPTYTSSTDTQYF.

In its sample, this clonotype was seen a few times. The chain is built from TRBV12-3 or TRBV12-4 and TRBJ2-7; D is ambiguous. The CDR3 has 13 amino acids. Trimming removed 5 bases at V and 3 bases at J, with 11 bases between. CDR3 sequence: CASSPAPHYEQYF. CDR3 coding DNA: TGTGCCAGCAGTCCTGCCCCTCACTACGAGCAGTACTTC.

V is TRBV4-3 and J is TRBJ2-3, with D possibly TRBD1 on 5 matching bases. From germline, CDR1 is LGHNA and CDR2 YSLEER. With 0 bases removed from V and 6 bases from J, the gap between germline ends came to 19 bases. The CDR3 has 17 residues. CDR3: CASSQDSRGLAEDTQYF. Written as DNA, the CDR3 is TGCGCCAGCAGCCAAGATAGTAGGGGCCTCGCGGAGGATACGCAGTATTTT.

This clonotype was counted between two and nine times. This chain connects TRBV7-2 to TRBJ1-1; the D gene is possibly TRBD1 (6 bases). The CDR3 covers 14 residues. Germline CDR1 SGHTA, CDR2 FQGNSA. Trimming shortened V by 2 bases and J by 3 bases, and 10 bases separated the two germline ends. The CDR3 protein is CASSLFRGDTEAFF. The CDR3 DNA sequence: TGTGCCAGCAGCTTATTCAGGGGTGACACTGAAGCTTTCTTT.

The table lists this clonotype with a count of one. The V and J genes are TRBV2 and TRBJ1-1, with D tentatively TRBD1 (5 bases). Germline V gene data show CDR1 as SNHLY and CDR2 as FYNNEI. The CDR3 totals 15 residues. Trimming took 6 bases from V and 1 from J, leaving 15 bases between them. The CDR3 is CASRPRGTPNTEAFF. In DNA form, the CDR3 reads TGTGCCAGCAGACCGCGGGGGACCCCGAACACTGAAGCTTTCTTT.

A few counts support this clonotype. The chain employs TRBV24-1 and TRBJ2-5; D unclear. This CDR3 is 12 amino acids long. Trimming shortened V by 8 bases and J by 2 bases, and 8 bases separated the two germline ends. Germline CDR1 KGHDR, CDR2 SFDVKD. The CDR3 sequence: CATTDVQETQYF. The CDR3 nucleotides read TGTGCCACCACGGACGTGCAAGAGACCCAGTACTTC.

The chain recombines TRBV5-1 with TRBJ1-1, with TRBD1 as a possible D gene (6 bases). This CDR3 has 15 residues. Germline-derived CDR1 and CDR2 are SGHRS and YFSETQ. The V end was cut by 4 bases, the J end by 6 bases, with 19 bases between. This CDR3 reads CASSIPLGGPAEAFF. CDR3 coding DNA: TGCGCCAGCAGCATCCCTCTTGGGGGGCCTGCTGAAGCTTTCTTT.

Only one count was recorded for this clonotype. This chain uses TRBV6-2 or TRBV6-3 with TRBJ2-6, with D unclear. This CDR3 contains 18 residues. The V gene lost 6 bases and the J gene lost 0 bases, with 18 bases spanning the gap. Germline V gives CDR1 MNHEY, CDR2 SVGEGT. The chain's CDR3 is CASSQKTEDISGANVLTF. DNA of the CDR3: TGTGCCAGCAGCCAAAAGACGGAAGATATCTCTGGGGCCAACGTCCTGACTTTC.

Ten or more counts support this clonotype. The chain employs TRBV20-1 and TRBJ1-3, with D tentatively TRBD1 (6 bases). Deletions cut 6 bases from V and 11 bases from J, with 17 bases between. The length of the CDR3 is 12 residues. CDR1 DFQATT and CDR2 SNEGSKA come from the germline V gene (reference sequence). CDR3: CSAQLQGTAIYF. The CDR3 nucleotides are TGCAGTGCGCAATTACAGGGAACCGCCATATATTTT.

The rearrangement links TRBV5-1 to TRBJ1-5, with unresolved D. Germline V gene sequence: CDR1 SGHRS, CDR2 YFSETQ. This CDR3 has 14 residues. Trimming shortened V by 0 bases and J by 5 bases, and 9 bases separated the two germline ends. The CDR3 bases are TGCGCCAGCAGCTTGGACAGCCTCTATCAGCCCCAGCATTTT. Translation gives CASSLDSLYQPQHF.

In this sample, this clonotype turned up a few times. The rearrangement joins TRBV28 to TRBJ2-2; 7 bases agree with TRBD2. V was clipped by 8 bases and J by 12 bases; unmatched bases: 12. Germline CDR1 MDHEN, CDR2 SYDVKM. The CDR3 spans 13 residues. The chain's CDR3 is CASCPAPAGQLFF. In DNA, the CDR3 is TGTGCCAGCTGCCCCGCCCCAGCGGGGCAGCTGTTTTTT.

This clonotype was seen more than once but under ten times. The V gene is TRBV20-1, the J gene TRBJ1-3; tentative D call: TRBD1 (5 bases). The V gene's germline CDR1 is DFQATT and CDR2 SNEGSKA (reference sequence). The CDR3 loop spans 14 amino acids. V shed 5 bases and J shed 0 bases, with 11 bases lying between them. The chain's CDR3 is CSAAYRSSGNTIYF. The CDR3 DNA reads TGCAGTGCTGCCTACAGGAGCTCTGGAAACACCATATATTTT.

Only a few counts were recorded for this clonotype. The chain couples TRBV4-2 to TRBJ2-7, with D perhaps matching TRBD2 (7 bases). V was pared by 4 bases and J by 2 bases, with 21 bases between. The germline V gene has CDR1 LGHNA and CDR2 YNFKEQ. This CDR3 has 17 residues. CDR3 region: CASSPRGNGGLTYEQYF. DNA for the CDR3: TGTGCCAGCAGCCCCCGCGGGAACGGGGGGCTGACCTACGAGCAGTACTTC.

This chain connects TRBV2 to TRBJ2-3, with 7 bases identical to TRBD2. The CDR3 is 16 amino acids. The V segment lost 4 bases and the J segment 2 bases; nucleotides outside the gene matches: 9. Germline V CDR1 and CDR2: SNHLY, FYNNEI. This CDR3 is CASSARAGENTDTQYF. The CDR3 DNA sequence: TGTGCCAGCAGTGCCCGGGCGGGGGAGAACACAGATACGCAGTATTTT.

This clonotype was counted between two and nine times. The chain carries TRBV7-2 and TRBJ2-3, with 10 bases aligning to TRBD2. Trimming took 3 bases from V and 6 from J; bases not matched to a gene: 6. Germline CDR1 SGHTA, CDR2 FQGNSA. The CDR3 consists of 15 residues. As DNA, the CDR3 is TGTGCCAGCAGCTTTCAGAGCGGGGGGGCCGATACGCAGTATTTT. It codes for CASSFQSGGADTQYF.

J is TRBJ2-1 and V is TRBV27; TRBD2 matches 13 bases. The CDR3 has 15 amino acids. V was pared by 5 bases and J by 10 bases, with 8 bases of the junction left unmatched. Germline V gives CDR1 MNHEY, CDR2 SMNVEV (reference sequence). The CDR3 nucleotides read TGTGCCAGCAGTCCCACTAGCGGGGGGGCCAGAGAGCAGTTCTTC. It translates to CASSPTSGGAREQFF.

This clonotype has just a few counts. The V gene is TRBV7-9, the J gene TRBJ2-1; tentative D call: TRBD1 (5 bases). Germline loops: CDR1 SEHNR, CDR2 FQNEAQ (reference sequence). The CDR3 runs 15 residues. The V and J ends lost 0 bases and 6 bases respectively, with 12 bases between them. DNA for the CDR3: TGTGCCAGCAGCTTAGCAGGGGCTCCCTCCAATGAGCAGTTCTTC. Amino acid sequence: CASSLAGAPSNEQFF.

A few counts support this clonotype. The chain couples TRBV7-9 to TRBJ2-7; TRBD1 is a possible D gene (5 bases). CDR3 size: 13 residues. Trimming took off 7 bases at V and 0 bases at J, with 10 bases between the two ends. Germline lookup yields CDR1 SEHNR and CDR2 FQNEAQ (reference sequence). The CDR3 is CASTRASSYEQYV. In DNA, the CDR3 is TGTGCCAGCACCAGGGCAAGCTCCTACGAGCAGTACGTC.

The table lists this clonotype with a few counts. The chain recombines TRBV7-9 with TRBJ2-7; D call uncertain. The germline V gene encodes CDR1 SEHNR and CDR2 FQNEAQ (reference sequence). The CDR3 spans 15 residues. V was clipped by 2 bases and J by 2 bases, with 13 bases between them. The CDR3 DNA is TGTGCCAGCAGCTTATTGTTGGGCCGAGCCTACGAGCAGTACGTC. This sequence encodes CASSLLLGRAYEQYV.

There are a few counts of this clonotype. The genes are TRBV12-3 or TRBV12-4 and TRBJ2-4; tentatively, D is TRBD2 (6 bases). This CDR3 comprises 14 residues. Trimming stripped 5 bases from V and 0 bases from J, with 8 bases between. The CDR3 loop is CASSEGLAKNIQYF. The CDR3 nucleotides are TGTGCCAGCAGTGAGGGACTAGCCAAAAACATTCAGTACTTC.

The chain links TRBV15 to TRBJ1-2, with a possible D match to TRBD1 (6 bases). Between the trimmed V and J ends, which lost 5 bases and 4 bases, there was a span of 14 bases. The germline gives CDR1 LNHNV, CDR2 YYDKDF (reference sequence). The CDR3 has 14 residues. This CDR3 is CATSEGGRGYGYTF. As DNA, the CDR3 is TGTGCCACCAGCGAGGGAGGCAGGGGCTATGGCTACACCTTC.